Presented here are 14 T cell receptor beta chains from one specimen sequenced in a study of regulatory T cells in long-lasting Graves disease. As for time point: newly diagnosed GD, antithyroid drugs for less than 3 months. PBMC-extracted RNA yielded the TCR library. Sequencing libraries for TCR beta were prepared with iRepertoire HTBI primers and Arm-PCR of CDR3 regions. One entry per CDR3 protein results from TCRdb running MiXCR on the multiplex PCR reads. Altogether approximately 470,000 distinct CDR3 sequences are present, around 16% being singletons, with the ten largest covering 10% to 15%. These data were likewise used in another study, on T cells in Graves' hyperthyroidism and ophthalmopathy.

The specimen comprised peripheral blood mononuclear cells (PBMCs), sampled at new diagnosis, from a patient treated with antithyroid drugs. The receptors originated from a middle-aged man with Graves disease.

This clonotype was picked up many times. V and J are TRBV7-9 and TRBJ1-4; 7 bases agree with TRBD1. In germline, CDR1 is SEHNR, CDR2 FQNEAQ (reference sequence). Trimming removed 5 bases from V and 4 bases from J; junction bases left unmatched: 10. CDR3 size: 16 residues. The CDR3 sequence is CASSPLGGRDNEKLFF. In DNA form, the CDR3 reads TGTGCCAGCAGCCCTCTAGGGGGCCGGGATAATGAAAAACTGTTTTTT.

This clonotype was detected ten times or more. V and J are TRBV28 and TRBJ2-1, with TRBD1 as a possible D gene (6 bases). Trimming shortened V by 4 bases and J by 8 bases, and 18 bases separated the two germline ends. The CDR3 has 15 amino acids. Germline CDR1 and CDR2: MDHEN and SYDVKM. In DNA, the CDR3 is TGTGCCAGCAGTTCCCCATCGGACAGTTCCGATGAGCAGTTCTTC. This codes for CASSSPSDSSDEQFF.

Only a few counts were recorded for this clonotype. V gene TRBV24-1 combines with J gene TRBJ2-2, with a possible D match to TRBD1 (6 bases). The CDR3 is 17 residues long. Trimming took off 3 bases at V and 5 bases at J, with 18 bases between the two ends. Germline V gene lookup returns CDR1 KGHDR and CDR2 SFDVKD. The CDR3 protein is CATSDRSRDKITGELFF. The CDR3, as DNA: TGTGCCACCAGTGATCGGTCCCGGGACAAGATAACCGGGGAGCTGTTTTTT.

This clonotype was detected a few times. V is TRBV2 and J is TRBJ2-1; 7 nucleotides match TRBD1. V lost 9 bases to trimming and J lost 2 bases; unmatched junction nucleotides: 7. Germline loops: CDR1 SNHLY, CDR2 FYNNEI. This CDR3 comprises 14 residues. CDR3 region: CASTGAIPYNEQFF. The DNA of the CDR3 is TGTGCCAGTACAGGGGCGATCCCCTACAATGAGCAGTTCTTC.

This clonotype showed up just a few times. V and J are TRBV6-1 and TRBJ2-1; D is unclear. Germline assignment: CDR1 MNHNS and CDR2 SASEGT. Trimming shortened V by 7 bases and J by 8 bases, and 12 bases separated the two germline ends. The length of the CDR3 is 12 residues. The CDR3 DNA follows: TGTGCCAGCAAAAGGGCTCAACATGAGCAGTTCTTC. Protein product: CASKRAQHEQFF.

V usage is TRBV12-3 or TRBV12-4 and J usage is TRBJ2-2; D is uncertain. This CDR3 spans 14 amino acids. Trimming cost V 3 bases and J 3 bases, with 8 bases left between them. CDR3 bases: TGTGCCAGCAGTTTTTCGGAGTACACCGGGGAGCTGTTTTTT. This sequence encodes CASSFSEYTGELFF.

The CDR3 sequence: CASSFLAGHYEQYF. The CDR3 DNA reads as TGTGCCAGCAGTTTTCTAGCGGGGCACTACGAGCAGTACTTC. The V call is TRBV28, the J call TRBJ2-7; TRBD2 matches at 9 bases. V lost 3 bases and J lost 3; bases outside the gene matches: 3. Germline loops: CDR1 MDHEN, CDR2 SYDVKM. This CDR3 spans 14 amino acids.

The rearrangement links TRBV2 to TRBJ2-3; 10 bases line up with TRBD1. CDR1 SNHLY and CDR2 FYNNEI come from the germline V gene. This CDR3 has 17 amino acids. J lost 3 bases, V lost 8 bases, and 14 bases had no gene match. CDR3 sequence reads: CASSGQGGIGRTDTQYF. Here the CDR3 DNA reads TGTGCCAGCTCCGGACAGGGGGGTATAGGTCGAACAGATACGCAGTATTTT.

This clonotype was detected many times. This chain links TRBV7-9 with TRBJ2-3; TRBD1 matches at 10 bases. V gave up 5 bases and J gave up 1 base; unmatched junction bases: 6. The CDR3 runs to 16 residues. The germline V gene encodes CDR1 SEHNR and CDR2 FQNEAQ (reference sequence). DNA of the CDR3: TGTGCCAGCAGCGTACCCGGGACAGGGGGCACAGATACGCAGTATTTT. Translating gives CASSVPGTGGTDTQYF. Full variable domain (outside the CDR3, taken from reference TRBV7-9 and TRBJ2-3): DTGVSQNPRHKITKRGQNVTFRCDPISEHNRLYWYRQTLGQGPEFLTYFQNEAQLEKSRLLSDRFSAERPKGSFSTLEIQRTEQGDSAMYLCASSVPGTGGTDTQYFGPGTRLTVL.

This chain uses TRBV10-3 with TRBJ1-1; D is unresolved. Germline V CDR1 and CDR2: ENHRY, SYGVKD. V lost 3 bases and J lost 0, with 5 bases in between. This CDR3 region has 13 residues. DNA for the CDR3: TGTGCCATCAGTGATAGGGTGAACACTGAAGCTTTCTTT. This sequence encodes CAISDRVNTEAFF.

The V call is TRBV7-9, the J call TRBJ1-5, with a tentative D call TRBD1 (5 bases). Germline-derived CDR1 and CDR2 are SEHNR and FQNEAQ (reference sequence). This CDR3 has 14 amino acids. V lost 1 base and J lost 4, with 8 bases in between. The CDR3 is CASSLGGQNQPQHF. The CDR3 DNA is TGTGCCAGCAGCTTAGGGGGCCAGAATCAGCCCCAGCATTTT.

This clonotype came up many times. The V and J genes are TRBV20-1 and TRBJ2-1; D is ambiguous. The germline V gene encodes CDR1 DFQATT and CDR2 SNEGSKA (reference sequence). Trimming took off 1 base at V and 6 bases at J, with 10 bases between the two ends. The CDR3 has 13 residues. The CDR3: CSARVGSTNEQFF. The CDR3 region has the DNA TGCAGTGCTAGAGTCGGTAGCACCAATGAGCAGTTCTTC.

The V call is TRBV5-4, the J call TRBJ1-2; no clear D gene. Per germline, CDR1 SGHNT and CDR2 YYREEE (reference sequence). The CDR3 consists of 12 residues. Trimming removed 0 bases at V and 8 bases at J, with 8 bases between. The chain's CDR3 is CASSLEPGGYTF. The CDR3 nucleotides read TGTGCCAGCAGCTTGGAACCCGGAGGCTACACCTTC.

Worth noting for this clonotype: A much bigger clone sits one base away, suggesting this may be a read error. This sequence joins TRBV5-1 and TRBJ2-7; TRBD2 aligns across 14 bases. Germline lookup yields CDR1 SGHRS and CDR2 YFSETQ. The CDR3 contains 16 residues. Unmatched junction bases numbered 12, after V lost 4 bases and J lost 9 bases. For the CDR3, the DNA is TGCGCCAGCAGCCAAGGGACTAGCGGGAGTCTGATTAGGCAGTACTTC. It encodes CASSQGTSGSLIRQYF.